This record concerns one TCR beta chain sequence. These data are taken from a study of blood T cell repertoires in COVID-19. The wider study: Sites across the United States, Italy and Spain contributed samples from acute and convalescent COVID-19. T cells, B-cell-depleted T cells, or PBMCs supplied cDNA or gDNA.

This CDR3 has 13 residues. Per germline, CDR1 LNHNV and CDR2 YYDKDF (reference sequence). The ends were cut back, 0 bases at V and 4 bases at J, with 4 bases in the middle. Study processing details: Nucleated cell counts were estimated from reference gene primer amplification. TCRdb's table, derived via immunoSEQ multiplex PCR, lists solely in-frame clones and lacks some. V and J calls and clone size come straight from that table; D and trimming were deduced from the DNA. The sample contains about 64,000 clones, roughly 84% of which appear only once. The sequence was obtained from a woman aged 55-75 years with acute or convalescent COVID-19. The sequenced sample was peripheral blood. This chain uses TRBV15 with TRBJ2-1; D remains unclear. CDR3 region: CATSREQYNEQFF. The CDR3 region has the DNA TGTGCCACCAGCAGAGAACAGTACAATGAGCAGTTCTTC.